This T cell receptor beta chain was observed in a study of cytomegalovirus exposure and HLA in healthy donors. The PCR ran on 60 Vbeta and 13 Jbeta primers. The assay was immunoSEQ multiplex PCR, and TCRdb's table has in-frame clones only and misses some. Of about 150,000 clones detected, 65% to 80% appear once; the ten largest clones hold 1.5% to 2%. This clone was seen a few times. The CDR3 has 18 residues. The ends lost 6 bases at V and 3 bases at J; junction bases unmatched: 11. Germline V gene sequence: CDR1 ENHRY, CDR2 SYGVKD. The V call is TRBV10-3, the J call TRBJ2-7; 16 bases align to TRBD2. Sequencing was performed on PBMCs. The source is a human donor in good health. CDR3 coding DNA: TGTGCCATCAGCGACCTGGGACTAGCGGGAGGGCGAATCTACGAGCAGTACTTC. It yields the protein CAISDLGLAGGRIYEQYF.